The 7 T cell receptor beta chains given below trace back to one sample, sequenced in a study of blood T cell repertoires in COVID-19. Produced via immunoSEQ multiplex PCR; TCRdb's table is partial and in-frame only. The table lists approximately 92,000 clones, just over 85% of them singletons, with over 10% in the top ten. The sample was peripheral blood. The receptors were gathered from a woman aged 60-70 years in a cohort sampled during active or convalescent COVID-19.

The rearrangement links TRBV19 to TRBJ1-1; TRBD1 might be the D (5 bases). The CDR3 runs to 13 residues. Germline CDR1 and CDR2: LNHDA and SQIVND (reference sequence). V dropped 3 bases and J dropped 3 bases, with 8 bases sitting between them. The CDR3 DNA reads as TGTGCCAGTAGTATGAAAGGGGACACTGAAGCTTTCTTT. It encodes CASSMKGDTEAFF.

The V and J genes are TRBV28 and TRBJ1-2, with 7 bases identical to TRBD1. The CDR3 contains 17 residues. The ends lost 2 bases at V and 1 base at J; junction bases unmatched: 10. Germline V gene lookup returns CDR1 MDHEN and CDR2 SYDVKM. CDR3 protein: CASSLQYRGQRNYGYTF. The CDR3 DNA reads TGTGCCAGCAGTTTACAGTATAGGGGGCAACGTAACTATGGCTACACCTTC.

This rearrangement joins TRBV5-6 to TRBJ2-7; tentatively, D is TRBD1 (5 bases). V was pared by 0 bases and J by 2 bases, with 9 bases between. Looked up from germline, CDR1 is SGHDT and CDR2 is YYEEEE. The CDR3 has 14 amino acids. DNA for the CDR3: TGTGCCAGCAGCTTGGTAGGGGTGACCTACGAGCAGTACTTC. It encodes CASSLVGVTYEQYF.

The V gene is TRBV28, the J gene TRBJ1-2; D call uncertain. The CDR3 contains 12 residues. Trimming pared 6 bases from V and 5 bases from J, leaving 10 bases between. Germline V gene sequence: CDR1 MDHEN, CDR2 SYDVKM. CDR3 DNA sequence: TGTGCCAGCAGCTCCGAGCTGTATGGCTACACCTTC. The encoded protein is CASSSELYGYTF.

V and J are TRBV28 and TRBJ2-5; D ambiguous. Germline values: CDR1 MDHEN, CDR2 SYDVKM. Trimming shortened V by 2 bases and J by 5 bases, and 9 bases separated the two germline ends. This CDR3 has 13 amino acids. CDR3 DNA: TGTGCCAGCAGTTTACGGAGAACCGAGACCCAGTACTTC. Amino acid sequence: CASSLRRTETQYF. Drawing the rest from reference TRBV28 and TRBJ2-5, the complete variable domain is DVKVTQSSRYLVKRTGEKVFLECVQDMDHENMFWYRQDPGLGLRLIYFSYDVKMKEKGDIPEGYSVSREKKERFSLILESASTNQTSMYLCASSLRRTETQYFGPGTRLLVL.

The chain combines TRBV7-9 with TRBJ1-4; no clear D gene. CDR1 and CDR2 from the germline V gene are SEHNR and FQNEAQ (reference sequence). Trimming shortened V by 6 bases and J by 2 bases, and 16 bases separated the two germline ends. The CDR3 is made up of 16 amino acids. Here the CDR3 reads CASSSGIGATNEKLFF. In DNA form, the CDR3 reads TGTGCCAGCAGTTCCGGGATTGGCGCGACTAATGAAAAACTGTTTTTT.

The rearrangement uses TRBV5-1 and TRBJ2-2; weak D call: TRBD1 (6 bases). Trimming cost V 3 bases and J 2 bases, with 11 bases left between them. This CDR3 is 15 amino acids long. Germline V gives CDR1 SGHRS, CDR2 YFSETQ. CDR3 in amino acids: CASSSQGTNTGELFF. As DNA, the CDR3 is TGCGCCAGCAGCTCCCAGGGGACCAACACCGGGGAGCTGTTTTTT. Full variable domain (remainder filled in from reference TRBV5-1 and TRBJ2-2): KAGVTQTPRYLIKTRGQQVTLSCSPISGHRSVSWYQQTPGQGLQFLFEYFSETQRNKGNFPGRFSGRQFSNSRSEMNVSTLELGDSALYLCASSSQGTNTGELFFGEGSRLTVL.